The 32 T cell receptor beta chains reported below all come from one sample, sequenced in a study of cytomegalovirus exposure and HLA in healthy donors. Vbeta (60) and Jbeta (13) primers were used in the PCR. Profiling relied on immunoSEQ multiplex PCR, and the TCRdb table lists in-frame clones only, not all of them. The data hold roughly 200,000 clones, with over 65% observed a single time. The sample comprised PBMCs. These TCRs come from an older woman in good health and CMV-seropositive.

The chain uses TRBV2 and TRBJ2-5; D may be TRBD2 (6 bases). The CDR3 has 15 residues. Trimming shortened V by 6 bases and J by 7 bases, and 21 bases separated the two germline ends. The germline V gene has CDR1 SNHLY and CDR2 FYNNEI. The CDR3 loop reads CASSVGLATRRTQYF. DNA of the CDR3: TGTGCCAGCAGCGTGGGACTCGCGACAAGGAGGACCCAGTACTTC.

The V and J genes are TRBV18 and TRBJ1-5; TRBD1 matches at 7 bases. J was trimmed by 0 bases and V by 6 bases; bases with no gene match: 5. This CDR3 is 15 amino acids long. Germline V CDR1 and CDR2: KGHSH, LQKENI. The CDR3 is CASSSQGTSNQPQHF. DNA for the CDR3: TGTGCCAGCTCCTCACAGGGGACTAGCAATCAGCCCCAGCATTTT.

The rearrangement links TRBV28 to TRBJ1-1; 7 bases fit TRBD1. V was clipped by 8 bases and J by 4 bases; unmatched bases: 13. Germline CDR1 and CDR2: MDHEN and SYDVKM. The CDR3 extends over 15 amino acids. The CDR3 loop is CASGDSYRGGTEAFF. Written as DNA, the CDR3 is TGTGCCAGCGGCGACTCCTACAGGGGCGGCACTGAAGCTTTCTTT.

V usage is TRBV6-5 and J usage is TRBJ1-4, with TRBD1 matching over 7 bases. Per germline, CDR1 MNHEY and CDR2 SVGAGI. Unmatched junction bases numbered 6, after V lost 7 bases and J lost 7 bases. This CDR3 is built from 13 residues. DNA for the CDR3: TGTGCCAGCACAAGGGGGCTGGGTGAAAAACTGTTTTTT. This sequence encodes CASTRGLGEKLFF.

The rearrangement uses TRBV12-2 and TRBJ1-2. TRBV12-2 is listed as a pseudogene. The CDR3 totals 17 residues. The CDR3 loop reads CASRLEWRGPGRYGYTF. The CDR3 nucleotides are TGTGCAAGTCGCTTAGAGTGGCGGGGCCCAGGTCGATATGGCTACACCTTC.

V usage is TRBV7-9 and J usage is TRBJ2-3; weak D call: TRBD2 (6 bases). V lost 3 bases to trimming and J lost 6 bases, with 16 bases between them. This CDR3 is 15 amino acids long. Germline V gene lookup returns CDR1 SEHNR and CDR2 FQNEAQ (reference sequence). CDR3 coding DNA: TGTGCCAGCAGCTTTGGCAGCCTCGCGGGGGATACGCAGTATTTT. Its protein is CASSFGSLAGDTQYF.

This chain joins TRBV6-5 and TRBJ2-3, with TRBD2 identical over 7 bases. Looked up from germline, CDR1 is MNHEY and CDR2 is SVGAGI. The CDR3 covers 15 residues. Trimming removed 6 bases from V and 2 bases from J; junction bases left unmatched: 8. Here the CDR3 DNA reads TGTGCCAGCAGGCGACCCGGGACTACCACAGATACGCAGTATTTT. It codes for CASRRPGTTTDTQYF.

V gene TRBV6-1 combines with J gene TRBJ2-7, with TRBD1 matching over 7 bases. Trimming took 7 bases from V and 1 from J; bases not matched to a gene: 7. Germline V gene sequence: CDR1 MNHNS, CDR2 SASEGT. The CDR3 totals 14 residues. The CDR3 DNA is TGTGCCAGCAAGAGACAGGGAAGTTCCTACGAGCAGTACTTC. This sequence encodes CASKRQGSSYEQYF.

This clone was observed a handful of times. The chain combines TRBV5-4 with TRBJ2-3; 14 bases fit TRBD2. Trimming removed 4 bases from V and 6 bases from J; junction bases left unmatched: 10. This CDR3 region has 17 residues. From germline, CDR1 is SGHNT and CDR2 YYREEE (reference sequence). Written as DNA, the CDR3 is TGTGCCAGCAGCGGGTCGACTAGCGGGAGGGCCGGGGATACGCAGTATTTT. The encoded protein is CASSGSTSGRAGDTQYF.

CDR3 amino acids: CASSPIQTGPETQYF. CDR3 coding DNA: TGTGCCAGCTCACCTATCCAGACAGGGCCAGAGACCCAGTACTTC. The chain couples TRBV18 to TRBJ2-5; TRBD1 aligns across 7 bases. CDR1 is KGHSH and CDR2 is LQKENI in the germline V gene. Trimming removed 3 bases from V and 4 bases from J; junction bases left unmatched: 8. The CDR3 is 15 amino acids.

This chain links TRBV5-1 with TRBJ1-4; D may be TRBD1 (5 bases). Trimming took 4 bases from V and 8 from J, leaving 15 bases between them. The CDR3 runs 14 residues. CDR1 and CDR2 from the germline V gene are SGHRS and YFSETQ. The CDR3 reads CASSGGSLGEKLFF. The CDR3 DNA reads TGCGCCAGCAGCGGGGGGAGCCTTGGGGAAAAACTGTTTTTT.

The chain carries TRBV28 and TRBJ2-5, with a possible D match to TRBD2 (6 bases). The ends were cut back, 2 bases at V and 5 bases at J, with 15 bases in the middle. The CDR3 totals 15 residues. CDR1 and CDR2 (germline): MDHEN, SYDVKM. DNA of the CDR3: TGTGCCAGCAGTTTAGGAGGGGCGCGGGGCGAGACCCAGTACTTC. Protein: CASSLGGARGETQYF.

The gene calls are TRBV7-2 and TRBJ2-5; D ambiguous. This CDR3 is 11 amino acids long. CDR1 and CDR2 from the germline V gene are SGHTA and FQGNSA. V lost 6 bases, J lost 2 bases, and 4 bases lay in between. The CDR3 spells CASREQETQYF. In nucleotides, the CDR3 is TGTGCCAGCAGGGAGCAAGAGACCCAGTACTTC.

This sequence joins TRBV11-2 and TRBJ2-3; 10 positions match TRBD2. The germline V gene has CDR1 SGHAT and CDR2 FQNNGV. CDR3 size: 14 residues. The V segment lost 5 bases and the J segment 4 bases; nucleotides outside the gene matches: 3. CDR3 sequence (DNA): TGTGCCAGCAGCCTGGGGACTAGCGCAGATACGCAGTATTTT. It encodes CASSLGTSADTQYF. The entire variable domain, with the rest obtained from reference TRBV11-2 and TRBJ2-3, is as follows: EAGVAQSPRYKIIEKRQSVAFWCNPISGHATLYWYQQILGQGPKLLIQFQNNGVVDDSQLPKDRFSAERLKGVDSTLKIQPAKLEDSAVYLCASSLGTSADTQYFGPGTRLTVL.

A few counts support this clone. CDR3 nucleotide sequence: TGTGCCAGCTCACCCCCCCAGGGAAGTAGCGGGTACGAGCAGTACTTC. It translates to CASSPPQGSSGYEQYF. The V and J genes are TRBV18 and TRBJ2-7; TRBD2 agrees at 7 bases. V was pared by 3 bases and J by 4 bases, with 12 bases of the junction left unmatched. The CDR3 extends over 16 amino acids. Germline assignment: CDR1 KGHSH and CDR2 LQKENI.

The rearrangement uses TRBV30 and TRBJ2-1; TRBD2 matches 11 bases. The trim removed 8 bases at V and 7 bases at J, leaving 13 bases unmatched. Germline CDR1 reads GTSNPN; CDR2 reads SVGIG (reference sequence). This CDR3 contains 15 residues. Here the CDR3 reads CAIPLAGGPGNEQFF. CDR3 in DNA: TGTGCCATCCCCTTAGCGGGAGGGCCGGGAAATGAGCAGTTCTTC.

The chain couples TRBV9 to TRBJ2-1, with 11 bases lining up with TRBD2. V was pared by 6 bases and J by 4 bases, with 6 bases of the junction left unmatched. Germline-derived CDR1 and CDR2 are SGDLS and YYNGEE. The CDR3 consists of 15 residues. This CDR3 reads CASNRLAGNYNEQFF. The CDR3 nucleotides read TGTGCCAGCAACAGACTAGCGGGGAATTACAATGAGCAGTTCTTC.

V and J are TRBV18 and TRBJ2-2, with TRBD2 identical over 11 bases. Germline V CDR1 and CDR2: KGHSH, LQKENI. The V gene end was trimmed by 6 bases and the J gene end by 6 bases; junction bases not matched to a gene: 3. The CDR3 length is 14 residues. The CDR3 nucleotides are TGTGCCAGCTCGCCGGGACTAGCGGCCGGGGAGCTGTTTTTT. Its translation: CASSPGLAAGELFF. The full variable domain, completed using reference TRBV18 and TRBJ2-2, is NAGVMQNPRHLVRRRGQEARLRCSPMKGHSHVYWYRQLPEEGLKFMVYLQKENIIDESGMPKERFSAEFPKEGPSILRIQQVVRGDSAAYFCASSPGLAAGELFFGEGSRLTVL.

Only one count was recorded for this clone. The V call is TRBV5-1, the J call TRBJ2-5; D ambiguous. V dropped 0 bases and J dropped 5 bases, with 14 bases sitting between them. CDR1 and CDR2 from the germline V gene are SGHRS and YFSETQ. CDR3 length: 15 residues. In nucleotides, the CDR3 is TGCGCCAGCAGCTTGGGCGGTACCCTCGAGGAGACCCAGTACTTC. This sequence encodes CASSLGGTLEETQYF.

This clone came up a few times. The gene calls are TRBV5-4 and TRBJ2-7; 9 bases agree with TRBD1. Losses at the gene ends were 2 bases for V and 3 bases for J; bases not matched to a gene: 6. The CDR3 is 15 residues long. Germline values: CDR1 SGHNT, CDR2 YYREEE (reference sequence). The CDR3 sequence: CASSFPGTGIYEQYF. In nucleotides, the CDR3 is TGTGCCAGCAGCTTCCCCGGGACAGGGATCTACGAGCAGTACTTC.

V is TRBV27 and J is TRBJ2-5, with 8 bases identical to TRBD2. This CDR3 is built from 11 residues. Germline CDR1 MNHEY, CDR2 SMNVEV (reference sequence). The V segment lost 8 bases and the J segment 7 bases; nucleotides outside the gene matches: 3. The CDR3 DNA reads TGTGCCAGCGGGACTAGGAGGACCCAGTACTTC. This sequence encodes CASGTRRTQYF.

The chain carries TRBV9 and TRBJ2-7, with TRBD2 as a possible D gene (6 bases). The V end lost 4 bases, the J end lost 7 bases, and 18 bases lay between the germline ends. The germline V gene has CDR1 SGDLS and CDR2 YYNGEE. The CDR3 covers 14 residues. The CDR3 sequence: CASSQTLRGGEQYF. In nucleotides, the CDR3 is TGTGCCAGCAGCCAGACCCTTAGGGGAGGAGAGCAGTACTTC.

This clone is a singleton in its sample. The rearrangement links TRBV7-2 to TRBJ2-2; TRBD1 aligns across 11 bases. Germline V gives CDR1 SGHTA, CDR2 FQGNSA. The CDR3 spans 15 residues. V was pared by 5 bases and J by 6 bases, with 5 bases of the junction left unmatched. The CDR3 sequence: CASSLPGQGAGELFF. The CDR3 DNA sequence: TGTGCCAGCAGCCTCCCGGGACAGGGGGCCGGGGAGCTGTTTTTT.

Details on this clone: Other DNA sequences in the sample encode the same CDR3. The chain couples TRBV5-1 to TRBJ1-4; 8 nucleotides agree with TRBD1. Trimming took 3 bases from V and 7 from J; bases not matched to a gene: 5. Germline CDR1 and CDR2: SGHRS and YFSETQ. The CDR3 is made up of 14 amino acids. The DNA of the CDR3 is TGCGCCAGCAGCTCAGGACAGGGAGGTGAAAAACTGTTTTTT. Protein: CASSSGQGGEKLFF.

This clone was detected a few times. Within the sample, other DNA sequences also encode this same CDR3. The rearrangement joins TRBV10-3 to TRBJ2-2; no clear D gene. V was pared by 6 bases and J by 2 bases, with 13 bases between. Germline V gene lookup returns CDR1 ENHRY and CDR2 SYGVKD. CDR3 length: 15 amino acids. CDR3 nucleotides: TGTGCCATCAGCGTCGATAGTGCTAACACCGGGGAGCTGTTTTTT. This sequence encodes CAISVDSANTGELFF.

The rearrangement joins TRBV7-2 to TRBJ1-6; 11 nucleotides agree with TRBD1. This CDR3 spans 17 amino acids. After removal of 6 bases from V and 5 bases from J, the junction contained 9 bases not matched to a gene. Germline CDR1 reads SGHTA; CDR2 reads FQGNSA. The CDR3 DNA reads TGTGCCAGCAGGCGGACAGGGGGCGGATTCAATAATTCACCCCTCCACTTT. Protein sequence: CASRRTGGGFNNSPLHF.

This clone was seen a handful of times. The chain uses TRBV6-6 and TRBJ2-1, with 9 bases aligning to TRBD1. Germline assignment: CDR1 MNHNY and CDR2 SVGAGI (reference sequence). The CDR3 is 13 residues long. V shed 5 bases, J shed 8 bases, and the junction held 4 bases outside the gene matches. The chain's CDR3 is CASSNRGPDEQFF. CDR3 nucleotide sequence: TGTGCCAGCAGTAACAGGGGGCCGGATGAGCAGTTCTTC.

To note about this clone: The junction and the germline gene differ at one end; a read error may be behind it. The V gene is TRBV7-9, the J gene TRBJ2-7; the match to TRBD1 covers 9 bases. CDR1 and CDR2 from the germline V gene are SEHNR and FQNEAQ (reference sequence). The CDR3 loop spans 16 amino acids. The CDR3 DNA reads as TGTTCCAGCAGCTTTACCGGGACAGGGTCAACCTACGAGCAGTACTTC. It codes for CSSSFTGTGSTYEQYF. Using reference TRBV7-9 and TRBJ2-7 for the parts outside the CDR3, the full variable domain is DTGVSQNPRHKITKRGQNVTFRCDPISEHNRLYWYRQTLGQGPEFLTYFQNEAQLEKSRLLSDRFSAERPKGSFSTLEIQRTEQGDSAMYLCSSSFTGTGSTYEQYFGPGTRLTVT.

The table lists this clone with a few counts. The DNA of the CDR3 is TGTGCCAGCAGTCCCACCACGACTACGACCCAGTACTTC. This encodes CASSPTTTTTQYF. The chain employs TRBV28 and TRBJ2-5, with D possibly matching TRBD2 (5 bases). The CDR3 runs 13 residues. The V end lost 5 bases, the J end lost 7 bases, and 14 bases lay between the germline ends. The germline CDR1 and CDR2 sequences are MDHEN and SYDVKM.

CDR3 region: CASRVGQGRKNQPQHF. CDR3 nucleotide sequence: TGTGCCAGCAGAGTGGGACAGGGTAGGAAGAATCAGCCCCAGCATTTT. The chain has TRBV2 and TRBJ1-5; 9 nucleotides match TRBD1. CDR1 is SNHLY, CDR2 FYNNEI, per germline. The V segment lost 6 bases and the J segment 4 bases; nucleotides outside the gene matches: 10. The CDR3 runs 16 residues.

This chain uses TRBV20-1 with TRBJ1-5, with unresolved D. Germline V gives CDR1 DFQATT, CDR2 SNEGSKA (reference sequence). The CDR3 has 10 amino acids. The ends were cut back, 6 bases at V and 7 bases at J, with 7 bases in the middle. CDR3 coding DNA: TGCAGTGCCGGAGGACAGCCCCAGCATTTT. Protein: CSAGGQPQHF.

This chain uses TRBV7-8 with TRBJ2-6, with 8 bases lining up with TRBD1. J lost 2 bases, V lost 5 bases, and 2 bases had no gene match. CDR1 is SGHVS, CDR2 FQNEAQ, per germline. CDR3 length: 15 residues. In DNA, the CDR3 is TGTGCCAGCAGCCCGGACAGGGCTGGGGCCAACGTCCTGACTTTC. It translates to CASSPDRAGANVLTF.